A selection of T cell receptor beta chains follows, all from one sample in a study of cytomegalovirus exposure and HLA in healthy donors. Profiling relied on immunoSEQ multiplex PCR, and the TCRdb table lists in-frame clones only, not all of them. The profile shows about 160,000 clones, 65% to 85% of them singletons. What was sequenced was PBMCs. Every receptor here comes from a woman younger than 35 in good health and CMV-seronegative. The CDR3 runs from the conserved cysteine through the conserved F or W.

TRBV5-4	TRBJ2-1	CASSFQALAGPLNEQFF
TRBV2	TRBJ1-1	CASSEGLAYQTEAFF
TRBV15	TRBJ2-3	CATSRAGVGGDTQYF
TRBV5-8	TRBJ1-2	CASSLIGTGGNYGYTF
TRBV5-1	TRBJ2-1	CASSLKAVQALDNEQFF
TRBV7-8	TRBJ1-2	CASSLGPVRYGYTF
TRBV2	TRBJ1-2	CASSEGSNYGYTF
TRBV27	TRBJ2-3	CASSYTGHGGDTQYF
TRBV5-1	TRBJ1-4	CASSRGDSGKLFF
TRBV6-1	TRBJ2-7	CAISRLDGAYEQYF
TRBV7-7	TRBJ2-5	CASSRDRQETQYF
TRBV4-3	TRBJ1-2	CASSQDSAGSGYTF
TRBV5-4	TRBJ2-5	CASSLVGQETQYF
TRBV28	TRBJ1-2	CASSQTAARRSYTF
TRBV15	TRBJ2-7	CATSRDRGQTSYEQYF
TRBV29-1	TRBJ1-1	CSGTRTVITEAFF
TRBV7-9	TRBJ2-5	CASSPPTETQYF